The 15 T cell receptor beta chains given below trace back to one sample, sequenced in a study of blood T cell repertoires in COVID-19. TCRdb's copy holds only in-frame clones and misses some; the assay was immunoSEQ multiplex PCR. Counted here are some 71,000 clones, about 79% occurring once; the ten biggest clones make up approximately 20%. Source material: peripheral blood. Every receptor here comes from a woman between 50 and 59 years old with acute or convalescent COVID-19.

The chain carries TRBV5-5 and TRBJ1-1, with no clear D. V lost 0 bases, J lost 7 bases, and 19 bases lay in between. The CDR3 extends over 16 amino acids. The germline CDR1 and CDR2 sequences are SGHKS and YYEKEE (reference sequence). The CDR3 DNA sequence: TGTGCCAGCAGCTTGGTAGCTCGAGATCGACGGGTTGAAGCTTTCTTT. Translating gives CASSLVARDRRVEAFF.

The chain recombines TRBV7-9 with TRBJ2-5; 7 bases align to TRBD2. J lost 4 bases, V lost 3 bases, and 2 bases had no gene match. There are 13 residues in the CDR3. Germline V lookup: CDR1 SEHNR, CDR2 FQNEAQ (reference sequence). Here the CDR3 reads CASSLGGLETQYF. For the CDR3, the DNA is TGTGCCAGCAGCTTGGGGGGGTTAGAGACCCAGTACTTC. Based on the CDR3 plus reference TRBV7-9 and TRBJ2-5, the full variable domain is DTGVSQNPRHKITKRGQNVTFRCDPISEHNRLYWYRQTLGQGPEFLTYFQNEAQLEKSRLLSDRFSAERPKGSFSTLEIQRTEQGDSAMYLCASSLGGLETQYFGPGTRLLVL.

CDR3 residues: CASSSTVNTEAFF. DNA of the CDR3: TGCGCCAGCAGCAGTACAGTGAACACTGAAGCTTTCTTT. J is TRBJ1-1 and V is TRBV5-1; D uncertain. The CDR3 is 13 amino acids. Trimming shortened V by 4 bases and J by 0 bases, and 7 bases separated the two germline ends. The germline V gene encodes CDR1 SGHRS and CDR2 YFSETQ.

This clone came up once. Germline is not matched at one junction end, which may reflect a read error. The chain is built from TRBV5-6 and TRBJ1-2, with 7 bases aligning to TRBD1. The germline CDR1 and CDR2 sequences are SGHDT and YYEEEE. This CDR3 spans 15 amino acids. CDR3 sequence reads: CASSFFLRDRRGPPF. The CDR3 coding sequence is TGTGCCAGCAGCTTTTTCTTAAGGGACAGAAGGGGTCCCCCCTTC.

Here the CDR3 reads CASSQPRSIPDTQYF. CDR3 coding DNA: TGTGCCAGCAGCCAACCTCGGTCGATCCCAGATACGCAGTATTTT. V is TRBV5-5 and J is TRBJ2-3; D is uncertain. This CDR3 spans 15 amino acids. V was cut by 4 bases and J by 4 bases, with 16 bases left in between. Germline lookup yields CDR1 SGHKS and CDR2 YYEKEE (reference sequence).

Here the CDR3 DNA reads TGTGCCAGCAGCGTGGGAGGGGACGGCAGGCAGCCCCAGCATTTT. This codes for CASSVGGDGRQPQHF. The chain has TRBV9 and TRBJ1-5; weak D call: TRBD1 (5 bases). CDR1 SGDLS and CDR2 YYNGEE come from the germline V gene. V shed 2 bases and J shed 7 bases, with 16 bases lying between them. The CDR3 consists of 15 residues. The variable domain in full, with the rest retrieved from reference TRBV9 and TRBJ1-5, is DSGVTQTPKHLITATGQRVTLRCSPRSGDLSVYWYQQSLDQGLQFLIQYYNGEERAKGNILERFSAQQFPDLHSELNLSSLELGDSALYFCASSVGGDGRQPQHFGDGTRLSIL.

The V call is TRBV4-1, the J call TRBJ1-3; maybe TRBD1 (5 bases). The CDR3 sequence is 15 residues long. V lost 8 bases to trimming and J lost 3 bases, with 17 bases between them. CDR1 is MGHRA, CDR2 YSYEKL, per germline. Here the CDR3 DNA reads TGCGCCAGCTCTCAGGAAAGGGGCCATGGAAACACCATATATTTT. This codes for CASSQERGHGNTIYF.

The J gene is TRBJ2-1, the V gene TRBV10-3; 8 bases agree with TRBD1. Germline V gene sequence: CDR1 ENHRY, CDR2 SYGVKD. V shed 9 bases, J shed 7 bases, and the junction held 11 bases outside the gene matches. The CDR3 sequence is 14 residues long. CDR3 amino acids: CAIARGTGSNEQFF. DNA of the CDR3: TGTGCCATAGCACGGGGGACAGGATCGAATGAGCAGTTCTTC.

The CDR3 loop is CASSPPGTSGNEQFF. The CDR3 region has the DNA TGTGCCAGCAGTCCCCCCGGGACTAGCGGCAATGAGCAGTTCTTC. The rearrangement joins TRBV6-6 to TRBJ2-1, with TRBD2 identical over 11 bases. In germline, CDR1 is MNHNY, CDR2 SVGAGI (reference sequence). The trim removed 5 bases at V and 6 bases at J, leaving 6 bases unmatched. This CDR3 region has 15 residues.

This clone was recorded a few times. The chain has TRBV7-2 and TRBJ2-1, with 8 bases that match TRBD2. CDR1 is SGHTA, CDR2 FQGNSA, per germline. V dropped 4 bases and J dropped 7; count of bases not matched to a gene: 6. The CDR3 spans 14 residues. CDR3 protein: CASSYRASGNEQFF. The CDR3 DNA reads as TGTGCCAGCAGCTATCGGGCTAGCGGGAATGAGCAGTTCTTC.

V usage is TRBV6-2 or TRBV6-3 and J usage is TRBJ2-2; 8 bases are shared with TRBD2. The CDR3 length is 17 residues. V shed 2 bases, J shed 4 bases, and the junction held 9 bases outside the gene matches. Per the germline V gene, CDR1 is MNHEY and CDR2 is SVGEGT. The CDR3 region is CASSYPAGVVGTGELFF. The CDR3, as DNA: TGTGCCAGCAGTTACCCAGCGGGGGTCGTCGGCACCGGGGAGCTGTTTTTT.

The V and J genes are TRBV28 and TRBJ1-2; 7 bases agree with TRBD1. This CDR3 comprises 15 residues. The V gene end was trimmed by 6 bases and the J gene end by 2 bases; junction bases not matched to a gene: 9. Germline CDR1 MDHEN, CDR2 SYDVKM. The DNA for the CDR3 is TGTGCCAGCAGAACTCCGGGACAGATCAACTATGGCTACACCTTC. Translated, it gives CASRTPGQINYGYTF.

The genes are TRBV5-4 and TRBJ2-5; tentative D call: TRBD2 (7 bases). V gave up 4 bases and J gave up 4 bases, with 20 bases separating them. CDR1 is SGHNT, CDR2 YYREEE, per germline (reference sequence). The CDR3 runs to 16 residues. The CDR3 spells CASSTHLRGLGETQYF. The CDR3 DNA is TGTGCCAGCAGCACCCACTTGCGGGGGCTCGGAGAGACCCAGTACTTC. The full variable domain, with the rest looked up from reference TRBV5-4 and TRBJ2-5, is ETGVTQSPTHLIKTRGQQVTLRCSSQSGHNTVSWYQQALGQGPQFIFQYYREEENGRGNFPPRFSGLQFPNYSSELNVNALELDDSALYLCASSTHLRGLGETQYFGPGTRLLVL.

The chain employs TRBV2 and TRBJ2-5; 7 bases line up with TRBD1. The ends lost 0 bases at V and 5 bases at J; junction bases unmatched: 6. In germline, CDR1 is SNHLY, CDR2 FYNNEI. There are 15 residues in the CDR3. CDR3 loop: CASSEALGRGETQYF. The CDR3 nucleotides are TGTGCCAGCAGTGAAGCGCTTGGCAGGGGGGAGACCCAGTACTTC.

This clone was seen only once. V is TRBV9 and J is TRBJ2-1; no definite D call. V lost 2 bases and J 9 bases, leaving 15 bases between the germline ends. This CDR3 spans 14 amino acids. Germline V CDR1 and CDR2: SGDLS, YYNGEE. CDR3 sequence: CASSVGAFTGEQFF. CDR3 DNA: TGTGCCAGCAGCGTTGGAGCGTTCACGGGTGAGCAGTTCTTC.